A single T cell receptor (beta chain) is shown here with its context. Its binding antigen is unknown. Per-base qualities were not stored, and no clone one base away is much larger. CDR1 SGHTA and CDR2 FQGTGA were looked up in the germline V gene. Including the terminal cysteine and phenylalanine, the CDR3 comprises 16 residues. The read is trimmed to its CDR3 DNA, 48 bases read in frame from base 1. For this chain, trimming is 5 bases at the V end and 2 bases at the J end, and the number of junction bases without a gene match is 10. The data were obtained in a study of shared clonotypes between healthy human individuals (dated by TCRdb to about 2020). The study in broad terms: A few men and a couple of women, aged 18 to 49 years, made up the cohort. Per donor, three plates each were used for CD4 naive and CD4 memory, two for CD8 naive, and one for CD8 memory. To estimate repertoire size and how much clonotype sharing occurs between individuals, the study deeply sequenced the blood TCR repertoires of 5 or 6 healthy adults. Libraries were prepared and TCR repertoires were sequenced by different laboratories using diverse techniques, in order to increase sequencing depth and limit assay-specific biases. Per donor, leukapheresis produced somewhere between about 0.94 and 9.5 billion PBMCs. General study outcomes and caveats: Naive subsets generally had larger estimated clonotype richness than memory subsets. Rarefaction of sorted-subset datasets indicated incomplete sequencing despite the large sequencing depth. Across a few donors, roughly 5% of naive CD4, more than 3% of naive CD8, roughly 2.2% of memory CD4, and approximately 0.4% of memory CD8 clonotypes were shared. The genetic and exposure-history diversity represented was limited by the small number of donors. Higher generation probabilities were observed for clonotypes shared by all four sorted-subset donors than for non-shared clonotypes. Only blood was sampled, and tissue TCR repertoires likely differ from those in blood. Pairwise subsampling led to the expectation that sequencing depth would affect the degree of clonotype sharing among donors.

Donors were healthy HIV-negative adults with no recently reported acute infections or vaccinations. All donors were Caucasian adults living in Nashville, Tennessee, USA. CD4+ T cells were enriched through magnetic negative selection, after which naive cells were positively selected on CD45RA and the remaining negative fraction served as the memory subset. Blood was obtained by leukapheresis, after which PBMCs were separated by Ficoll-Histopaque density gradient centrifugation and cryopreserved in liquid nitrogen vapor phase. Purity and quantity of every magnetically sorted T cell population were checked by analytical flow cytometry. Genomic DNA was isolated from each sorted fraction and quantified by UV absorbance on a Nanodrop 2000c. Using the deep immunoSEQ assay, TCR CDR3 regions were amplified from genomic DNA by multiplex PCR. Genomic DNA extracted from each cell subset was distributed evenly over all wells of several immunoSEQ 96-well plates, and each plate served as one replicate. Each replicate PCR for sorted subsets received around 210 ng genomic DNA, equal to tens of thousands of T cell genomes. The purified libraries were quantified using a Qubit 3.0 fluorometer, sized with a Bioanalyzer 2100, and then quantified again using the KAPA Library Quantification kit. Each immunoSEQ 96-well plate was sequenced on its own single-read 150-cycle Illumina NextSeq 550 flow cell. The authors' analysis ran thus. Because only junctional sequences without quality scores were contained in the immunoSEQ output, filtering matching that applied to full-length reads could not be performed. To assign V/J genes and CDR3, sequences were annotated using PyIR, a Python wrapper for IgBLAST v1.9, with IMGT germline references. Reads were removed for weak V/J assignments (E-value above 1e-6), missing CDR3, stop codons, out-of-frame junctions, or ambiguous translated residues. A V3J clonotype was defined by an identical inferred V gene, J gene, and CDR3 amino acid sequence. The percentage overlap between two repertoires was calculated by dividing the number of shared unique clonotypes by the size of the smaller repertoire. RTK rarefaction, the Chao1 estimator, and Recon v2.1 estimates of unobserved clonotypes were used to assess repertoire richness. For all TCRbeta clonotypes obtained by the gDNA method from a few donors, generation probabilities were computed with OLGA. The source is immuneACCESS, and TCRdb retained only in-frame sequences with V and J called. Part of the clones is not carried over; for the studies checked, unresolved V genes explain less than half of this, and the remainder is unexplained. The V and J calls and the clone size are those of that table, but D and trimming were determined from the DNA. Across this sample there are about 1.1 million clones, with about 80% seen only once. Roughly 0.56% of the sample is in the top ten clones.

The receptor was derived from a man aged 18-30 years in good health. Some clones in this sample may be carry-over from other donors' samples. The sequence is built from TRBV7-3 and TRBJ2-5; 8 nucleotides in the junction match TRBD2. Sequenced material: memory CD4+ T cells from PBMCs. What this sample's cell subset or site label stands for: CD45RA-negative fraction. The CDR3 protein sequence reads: CASSLRPGLGQETQYF. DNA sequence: TGTGCCAGCAGCCTACGACCGGGACTAGGTCAAGAGACCCAGTACTTC.